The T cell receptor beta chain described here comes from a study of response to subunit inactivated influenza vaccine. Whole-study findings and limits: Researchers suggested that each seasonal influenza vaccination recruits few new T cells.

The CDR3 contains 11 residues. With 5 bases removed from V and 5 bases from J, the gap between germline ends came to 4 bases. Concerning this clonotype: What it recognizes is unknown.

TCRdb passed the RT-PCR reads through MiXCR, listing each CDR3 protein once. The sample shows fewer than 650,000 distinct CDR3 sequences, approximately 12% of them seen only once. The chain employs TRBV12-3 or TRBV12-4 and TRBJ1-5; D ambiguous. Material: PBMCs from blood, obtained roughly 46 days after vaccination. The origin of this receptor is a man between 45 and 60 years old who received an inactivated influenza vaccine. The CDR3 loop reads CASSMDQPQHF. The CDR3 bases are TGTGCCAGCAGTATGGATCAGCCCCAGCATTTT.